These T cell receptor beta chains were read from a single sample in a study of blood T cell repertoires in COVID-19. Profiled with immunoSEQ multiplex PCR; TCRdb holds only in-frame clones, not every one. This table has roughly 320,000 clones, 90% to 95% appearing once. The specimen was PBMCs or T cells enriched from blood (not recorded which). These receptors were collected from a woman in her twenties or thirties who had been exposed to COVID-19. Each CDR3 is given with its conserved first and last residue. D genes are given only for firm matches. A row's size may be missing; if present it is once, few, many or a size class.

>TRBJ2-5|-|-|TRBV9
TGTGCCAGCAGCGTAGGTGGTGGCTCGCAAGAGACCCAGTACTTC
CASSVGGGSQETQYF
>TRBJ1-6|-|-|TRBV3-1/TRBV3-2
TGTGCCAGCAGCCTCGGGGGGGCCGAGTCACCCCTCCACTTT
CASSLGGAESPLHF
>TRBJ1-6|-|-|TRBV4-3
TGCGCCAGCAGCCAGGGCCGATCACCCCTCCACTTT
CASSQGRSPLHF
>TRBJ1-3|-|-|TRBV6-5
TGTGCCAGCAGACCCACCGCAGGGTCCGGAAACACCATATATTTT
CASRPTAGSGNTIYF
>TRBJ1-5|-|-|TRBV5-5
TGTGCCAGCAGCTTGGTGGGAGGCAATCAGCCCCAGCATTTT
CASSLVGGNQPQHF
>TRBJ1-2|-|-|TRBV29-1
TGCAGCGTTGAAGAACAGAGTCAAACGCGGGGAGGGGGTGGCTACACCTTC
CSVEEQSQTRGGGGYTF
>TRBJ2-3|many|-|TRBV10-3
TGTGCCATCTGGGGGGCGGGGGGCACAGATACGCAGTATTTT
CAIWGAGGTDTQYF
>TRBJ1-2|-|-|TRBV21-1
TGTGCCAGCAGCACTAGCAGACAGGGTAACTATGGCTACACCTTC
CASSTSRQGNYGYTF
>TRBJ1-2|-|-|TRBV6-5
TGTGCCAGCTGGGCAGTCTGGGGCTACACCTTC
CASWAVWGYTF
>TRBJ2-3|-|-|TRBV7-2
TGTGCCAGCAGCCTAGGACAGACCATTTCCACAGATACGCAGTATTTT
CASSLGQTISTDTQYF
>TRBJ2-2|-|TRBD2|TRBV6-5
TGTGCCAGCAGCCCAGGACTAGCTGGGACCGGGGAGCTGTTTTTT
CASSPGLAGTGELFF
>TRBJ1-2|-|-|TRBV7-9
TGTGCCAGCAGCTCAGGGACACAAGATGGCTACACCTTC
CASSSGTQDGYTF
>TRBJ1-2|-|TRBD1|TRBV6-5
TGTGCCAGCAGTTATGGGCGGACAGGGCGCTATGGCTACACCTTC
CASSYGRTGRYGYTF
>TRBJ1-2|-|-|TRBV6-5
TGTGCCAGCAGTTACCGTCGGGGTGGCTATGGCTACACCTTC
CASSYRRGGYGYTF
>TRBJ2-5|few|TRBD2|TRBV7-7
TGTGCCAGCAGCTTAACGGGGGGGCCCTCAGAGACCCAGTACTTC
CASSLTGGPSETQYF
>TRBJ1-1|-|-|TRBV28
TGTGCCAGCAGAACAGGCTATAACACTGAAGCTTTCTTT
CASRTGYNTEAFF
>TRBJ2-7|once|-|TRBV11-2
TGTGCCAGCAGCTTAGGGTCAGGCTCCTACGAGCAGTACTTC
CASSLGSGSYEQYF
>TRBJ1-1|-|-|TRBV7-9
TGTGCCAGCAGCCCGGACGGATTTCTAGCCACTGAAGCTTTCTTT
CASSPDGFLATEAFF
>TRBJ2-7|once|-|TRBV2
TGTGCCAGCAGTGATTTCCGGTACGAGCAGTACTTC
CASSDFRYEQYF
>TRBJ1-2|-|-|TRBV5-1
TGCGCCAGCAGCTTGGAGCAGGGAGGTATTCGGGGCTACACCTTC
CASSLEQGGIRGYTF
>TRBJ1-2|-|-|TRBV7-2
TGTGCCAGCAGCTCTTCTTTTTCCTATGGCTACACCTTC
CASSSSFSYGYTF
>TRBJ1-1|-|-|TRBV11-2
TGTGCCAGCAGCTTTAGAAGGGGCAGTCAAAACACTGAAGCTTTCTTT
CASSFRRGSQNTEAFF
>TRBJ1-5|-|-|TRBV4-2
TGTGCCAGCAGCCAAGTGGCTCGCAATCAGCCCCAGCATTTT
CASSQVARNQPQHF
>TRBJ2-4|once|-|TRBV25-1
TGTGCCAGCAGTGAATATGGTCGGGGAAACATTCAGTACTTC
CASSEYGRGNIQYF
>TRBJ1-2|-|-|TRBV6-6
TGTGCCAGCAGCCCCGAGGACAAATACTATGGCTACACCTTC
CASSPEDKYYGYTF
>TRBJ1-2|-|-|TRBV5-4
TGTGCCAGCAGCGGAGGACAGAGAAGTGGGGGCTACACCTTC
CASSGGQRSGGYTF
>TRBJ2-3|-|TRBD2|TRBV5-6
TGTGCCAGCAGGAGTCCACCCGGGACTAGCGGAAATACGCAGTATTTT
CASRSPPGTSGNTQYF
>TRBJ1-2|-|-|TRBV24-1
TGTGCCACCAGTGGGCAGAAATATGGCTACACCTTC
CATSGQKYGYTF
>TRBJ2-5|-|-|TRBV12-3/TRBV12-4
TGTGCCAGCAGCCCAACGGGGGACGAGACCCAGTACTTC
CASSPTGDETQYF
>TRBJ1-2|-|-|TRBV10-3
TGTGCCATCAGTGGCCGGGACTATGGCTACACCTTC
CAISGRDYGYTF
>TRBJ2-5|-|-|TRBV30
TGTGCCTGGACTTTACAGGGAGAAGAGACCCAGTACTTC
CAWTLQGEETQYF
>TRBJ2-2|-|-|TRBV11-3
TGTGCCAGCAGCCCCAGCGTATCGAACACCGGGGAGCTGTTTTTT
CASSPSVSNTGELFF
>TRBJ2-7|-|TRBD2|TRBV12-3/TRBV12-4
TGTGCCAGCGCGGGGGAACCCTACGAGCAGTACTTC
CASAGEPYEQYF